These T cell receptor beta chains were read from a single sample in a study of T cell responses to AZD1222 COVID-19 vaccine. Using immunoSEQ multiplex PCR, the repertoire was profiled, and TCRdb retains in-frame clones only, with some absent. The sample holds around 110,000 clones, approximately 88% seen once. The sequencing used peripheral blood, collected on day 0 of AZD1222 vaccination. All receptors derive from an adult in good health. CDR3s include the opening cysteine and the closing phenylalanine or tryptophan. Fields, in order: J gene, V gene, CDR3 protein.

J: TRBJ1-1
V: TRBV5-4
CDR3: CASSLAGVMRIGFF

J: TRBJ1-5
V: TRBV2
CDR3: CASRRSRGQDHQPQHF

J: TRBJ2-7
V: TRBV15
CDR3: CATSPGQGFEQYF

J: TRBJ1-2
V: TRBV18
CDR3: CASSPQELEGYTF

J: TRBJ2-6
V: TRBV3-1/TRBV3-2
CDR3: CASRLGGRGSAGANVLTF

J: TRBJ2-1
V: TRBV27
CDR3: CASTQGDTLYNEQFF

J: TRBJ2-1
V: TRBV6-2/TRBV6-3
CDR3: CASSLLAGGYNEQFF

J: TRBJ1-5
V: TRBV10-3
CDR3: CAISESLRGQPQHF

J: TRBJ2-1
V: TRBV4-3
CDR3: CASSQAGLAGHNEQFF

J: TRBJ1-4
V: TRBV15
CDR3: CATSRATGTFEKLFF

J: TRBJ1-2
V: TRBV28
CDR3: CASSLNRVRYTF

J: TRBJ2-5
V: TRBV11-2
CDR3: CASSRSGMETQYF

J: TRBJ1-1
V: TRBV19
CDR3: CASSSGDRKVTEAFF

J: TRBJ2-7
V: TRBV10-3
CDR3: CAIRGQSYEQYF

J: TRBJ1-3
V: TRBV9
CDR3: CASSREWANTIYF

J: TRBJ1-1
V: TRBV3-1/TRBV3-2
CDR3: CASSHPTGGTEAFF

J: TRBJ2-1
V: TRBV4-2
CDR3: CASRAGLADNHNEQFF

J: TRBJ2-1
V: TRBV29-1
CDR3: CSASGHGSYNEQFF

J: TRBJ2-1
V: TRBV6-1
CDR3: CASSESVLSSYNEQFF

J: TRBJ1-5
V: TRBV7-2
CDR3: CASSLQGPQHF